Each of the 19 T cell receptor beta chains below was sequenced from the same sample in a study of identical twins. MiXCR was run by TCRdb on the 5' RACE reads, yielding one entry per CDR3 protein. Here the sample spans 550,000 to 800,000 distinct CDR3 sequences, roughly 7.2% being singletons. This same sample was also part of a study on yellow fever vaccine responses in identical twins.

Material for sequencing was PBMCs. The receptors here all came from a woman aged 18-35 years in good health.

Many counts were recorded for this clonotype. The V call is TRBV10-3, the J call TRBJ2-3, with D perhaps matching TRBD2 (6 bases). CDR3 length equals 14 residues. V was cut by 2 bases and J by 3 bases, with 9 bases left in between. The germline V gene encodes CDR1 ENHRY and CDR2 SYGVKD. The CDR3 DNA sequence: TGTGCCATCAGTGAGCGGGAGAGGACAGATACGCAGTATTTT. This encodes CAISERERTDTQYF.

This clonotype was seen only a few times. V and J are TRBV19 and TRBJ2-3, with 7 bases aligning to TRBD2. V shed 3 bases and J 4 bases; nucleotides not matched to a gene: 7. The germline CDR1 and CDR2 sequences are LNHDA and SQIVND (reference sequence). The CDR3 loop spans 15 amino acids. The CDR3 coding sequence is TGTGCCAGTAGTATGGGAGCGGGAAGGGCAGATACGCAGTATTTT. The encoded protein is CASSMGAGRADTQYF.

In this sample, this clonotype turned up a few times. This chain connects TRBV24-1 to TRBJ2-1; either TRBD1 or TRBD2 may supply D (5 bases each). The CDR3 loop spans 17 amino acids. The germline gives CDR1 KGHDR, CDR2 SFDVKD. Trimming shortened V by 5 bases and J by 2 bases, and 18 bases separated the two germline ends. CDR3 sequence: CATSAAPGPRTYNEQFF. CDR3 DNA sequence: TGTGCCACCAGTGCCGCCCCGGGACCCAGAACCTACAATGAGCAGTTCTTC.

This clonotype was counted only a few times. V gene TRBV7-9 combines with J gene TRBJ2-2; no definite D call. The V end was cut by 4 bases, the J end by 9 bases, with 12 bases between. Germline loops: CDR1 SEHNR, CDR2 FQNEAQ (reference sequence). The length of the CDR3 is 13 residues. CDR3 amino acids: CASSSESNWELFF. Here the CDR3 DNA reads TGTGCCAGCAGCTCTGAAAGTAACTGGGAGCTGTTTTTT.

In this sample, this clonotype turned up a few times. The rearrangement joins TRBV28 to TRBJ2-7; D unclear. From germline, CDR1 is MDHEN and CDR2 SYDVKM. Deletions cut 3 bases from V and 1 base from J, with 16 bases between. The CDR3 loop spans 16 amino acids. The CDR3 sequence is CASSFIKWGSSYEQYF. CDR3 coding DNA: TGTGCCAGCAGTTTCATCAAGTGGGGAAGTTCCTACGAGCAGTACTTC.

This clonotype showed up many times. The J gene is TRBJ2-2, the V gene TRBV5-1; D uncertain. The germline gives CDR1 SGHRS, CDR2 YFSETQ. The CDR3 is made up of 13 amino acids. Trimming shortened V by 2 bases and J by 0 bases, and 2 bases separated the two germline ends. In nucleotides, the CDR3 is TGCGCCAGCAGCTTTCCGAACACCGGGGAGCTGTTTTTT. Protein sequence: CASSFPNTGELFF. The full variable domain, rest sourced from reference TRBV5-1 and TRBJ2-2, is KAGVTQTPRYLIKTRGQQVTLSCSPISGHRSVSWYQQTPGQGLQFLFEYFSETQRNKGNFPGRFSGRQFSNSRSEMNVSTLELGDSALYLCASSFPNTGELFFGEGSRLTVL.

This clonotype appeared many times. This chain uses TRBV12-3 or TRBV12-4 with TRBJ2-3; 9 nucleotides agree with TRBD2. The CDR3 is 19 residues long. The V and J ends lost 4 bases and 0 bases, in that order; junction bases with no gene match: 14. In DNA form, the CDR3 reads TGTGCCAGCAGTTCTCCCCCGGGGGGAACTAGCGGGAGCACAGATACGCAGTATTTT. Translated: CASSSPPGGTSGSTDTQYF.

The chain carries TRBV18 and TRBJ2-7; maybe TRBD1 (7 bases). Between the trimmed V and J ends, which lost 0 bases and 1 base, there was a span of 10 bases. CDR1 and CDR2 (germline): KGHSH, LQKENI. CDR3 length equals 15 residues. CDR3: CASSPPGGQSYEQYF. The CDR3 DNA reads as TGTGCCAGCTCACCACCCGGGGGACAGTCCTACGAGCAGTACTTC.

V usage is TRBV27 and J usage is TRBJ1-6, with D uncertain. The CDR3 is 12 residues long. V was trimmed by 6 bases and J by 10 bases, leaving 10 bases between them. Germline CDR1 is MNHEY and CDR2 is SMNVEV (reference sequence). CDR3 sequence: CASSRGRSPLHF. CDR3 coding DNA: TGTGCCAGCAGCCGTGGGCGGTCACCCCTCCACTTT.

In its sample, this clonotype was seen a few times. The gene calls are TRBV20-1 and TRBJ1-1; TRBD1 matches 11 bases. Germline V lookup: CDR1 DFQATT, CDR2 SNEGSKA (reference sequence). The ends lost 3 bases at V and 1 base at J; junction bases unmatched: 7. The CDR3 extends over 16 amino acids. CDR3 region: CSARRTGGIANTEAFF. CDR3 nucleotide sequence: TGCAGTGCTAGGCGGACAGGGGGCATTGCGAACACTGAAGCTTTCTTT.

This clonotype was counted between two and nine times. The CDR3 sequence is CSVRLAGVREQYF. The CDR3 DNA reads TGCAGCGTACGACTAGCGGGAGTGAGGGAGCAGTACTTC. V gene TRBV29-1 combines with J gene TRBJ2-7; 12 bases line up with TRBD2. J gave up 7 bases and V 6 bases, and 7 bases lay outside the gene matches. Germline assignment: CDR1 SQVTM and CDR2 ANQGSEA. The CDR3 has 13 amino acids.

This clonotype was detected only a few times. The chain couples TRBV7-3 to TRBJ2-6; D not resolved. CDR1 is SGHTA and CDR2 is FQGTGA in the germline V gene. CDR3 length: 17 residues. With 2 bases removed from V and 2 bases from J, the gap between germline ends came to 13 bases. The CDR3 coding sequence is TGTGCCAGCAGCTTAGATGGGGTTCTGGCTGGGGCCAACGTCCTGACTTTC. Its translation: CASSLDGVLAGANVLTF.

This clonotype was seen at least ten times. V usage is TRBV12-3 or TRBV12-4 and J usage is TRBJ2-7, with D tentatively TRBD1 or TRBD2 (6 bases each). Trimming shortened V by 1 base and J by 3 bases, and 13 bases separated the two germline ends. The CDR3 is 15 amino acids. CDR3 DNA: TGTGCCAGCAGTTTAGGGGGGGCGAGTAACTACGAGCAGTACTTC. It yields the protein CASSLGGASNYEQYF.

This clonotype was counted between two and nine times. The CDR3 here is CASSLDSGLAGATYNEQFF. Here the CDR3 DNA reads TGTGCCAGCAGTTTAGACTCGGGACTAGCGGGCGCCACCTACAATGAGCAGTTCTTC. The chain has TRBV12-3 or TRBV12-4 and TRBJ2-1; TRBD2 matches 12 bases. V shed 1 base, J shed 2 bases, and the junction held 9 bases outside the gene matches. The CDR3 consists of 19 residues.

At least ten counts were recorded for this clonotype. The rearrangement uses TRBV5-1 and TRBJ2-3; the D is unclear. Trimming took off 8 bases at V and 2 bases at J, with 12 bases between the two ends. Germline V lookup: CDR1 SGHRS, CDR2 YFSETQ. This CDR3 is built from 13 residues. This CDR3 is CASRLGPTDTQYF. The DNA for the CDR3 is TGCGCCAGTCGCCTAGGCCCCACAGATACGCAGTATTTT.

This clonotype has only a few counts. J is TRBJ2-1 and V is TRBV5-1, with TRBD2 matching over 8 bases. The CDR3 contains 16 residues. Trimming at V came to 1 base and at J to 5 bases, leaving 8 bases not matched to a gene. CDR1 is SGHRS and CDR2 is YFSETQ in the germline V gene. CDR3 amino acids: CASSLTSGQYNNEQFF. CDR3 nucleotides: TGCGCCAGCAGCTTGACTAGCGGCCAATATAACAATGAGCAGTTCTTC.

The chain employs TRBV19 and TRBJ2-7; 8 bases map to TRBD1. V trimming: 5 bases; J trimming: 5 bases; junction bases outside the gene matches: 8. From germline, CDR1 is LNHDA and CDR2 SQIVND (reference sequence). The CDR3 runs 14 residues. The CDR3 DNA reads TGTGCCAGTAGTGACAGGGGACTTCGAGACGAGCAGTACTTC. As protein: CASSDRGLRDEQYF.

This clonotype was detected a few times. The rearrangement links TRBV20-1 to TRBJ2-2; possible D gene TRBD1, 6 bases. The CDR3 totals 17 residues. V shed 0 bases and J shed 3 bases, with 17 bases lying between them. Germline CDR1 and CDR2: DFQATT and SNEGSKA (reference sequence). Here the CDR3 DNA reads TGCAGTGCTAGAGATCCGGGCAAATCAGGGGACACCGGGGAGCTGTTTTTT. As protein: CSARDPGKSGDTGELFF.

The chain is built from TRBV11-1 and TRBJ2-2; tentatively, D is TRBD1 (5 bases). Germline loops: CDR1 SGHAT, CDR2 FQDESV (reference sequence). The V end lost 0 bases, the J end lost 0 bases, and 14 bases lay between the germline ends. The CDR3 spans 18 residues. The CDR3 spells CASSLAHVYRSNTGELFF. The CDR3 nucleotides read TGTGCCAGCAGCTTAGCGCATGTCTACAGGTCGAACACCGGGGAGCTGTTTTTT.